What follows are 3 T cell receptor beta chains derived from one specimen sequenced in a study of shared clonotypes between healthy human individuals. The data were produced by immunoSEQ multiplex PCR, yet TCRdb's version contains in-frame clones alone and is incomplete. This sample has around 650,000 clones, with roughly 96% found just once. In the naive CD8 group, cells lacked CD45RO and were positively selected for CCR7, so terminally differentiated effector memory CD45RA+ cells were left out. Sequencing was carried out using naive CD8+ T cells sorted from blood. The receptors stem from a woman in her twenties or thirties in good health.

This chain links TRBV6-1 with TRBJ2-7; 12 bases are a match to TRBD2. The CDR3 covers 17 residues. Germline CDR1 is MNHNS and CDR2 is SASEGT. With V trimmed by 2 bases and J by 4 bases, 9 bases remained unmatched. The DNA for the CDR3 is TGTGCCAGCAGTGAATATTGGACTAGCGGGACTAGGTACGAGCAGTACTTC. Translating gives CASSEYWTSGTRYEQYF.

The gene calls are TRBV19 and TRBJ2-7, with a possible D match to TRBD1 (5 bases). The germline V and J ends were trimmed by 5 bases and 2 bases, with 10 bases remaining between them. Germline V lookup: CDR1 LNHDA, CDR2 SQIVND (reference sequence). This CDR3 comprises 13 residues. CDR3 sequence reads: CASSGAGPYEQYF. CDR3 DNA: TGTGCCAGTAGTGGGGCAGGGCCCTACGAGCAGTACTTC.

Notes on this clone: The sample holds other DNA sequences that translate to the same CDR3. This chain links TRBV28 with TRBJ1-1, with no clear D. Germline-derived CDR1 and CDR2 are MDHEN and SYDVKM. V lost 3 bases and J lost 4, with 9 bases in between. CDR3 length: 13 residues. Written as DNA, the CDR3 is TGTGCCAGCAGTTTTTCCCCGGGCACTGAAGCTTTCTTT. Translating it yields CASSFSPGTEAFF.